The 10 T cell receptor beta chains below were found in one sample sequenced in a study of control samples from healthy donors and cancer patients. Libraries were prepared by immunoSEQ multiplex PCR; TCRdb keeps only in-frame clonotypes and omits some of them. The sample records 100,000 to 150,000 clones, around nine tenths being singletons. The sequencing input was blood. The receptor set was obtained from a man younger than 30 in good health.

The chain links TRBV10-1 to TRBJ1-3; TRBD1 agrees at 7 bases. Germline assignment: CDR1 WNHNN and CDR2 SYGVQD (reference sequence). Trimming at V came to 8 bases and at J to 0 bases, leaving 13 bases not matched to a gene. There are 17 residues in the CDR3. CDR3 in amino acids: CASQKNQGQSSGNTIYF. Written as DNA, the CDR3 is TGCGCCAGCCAAAAAAATCAGGGACAGAGCTCTGGAAACACCATATATTTT.

The DNA of the CDR3 is TGTGCCATCCCGAGGGGGGCCCTCCCGTTGAATTCACCCCTCCACTTT. Translating gives CAIPRGALPLNSPLHF. The rearrangement links TRBV2 to TRBJ1-6; weak D call: TRBD1 (6 bases). Trimming left V 10 bases short and J 7 bases short, with 23 bases between. The germline V gene encodes CDR1 SNHLY and CDR2 FYNNEI. CDR3 length equals 16 residues.

This chain connects TRBV5-1 to TRBJ2-2; 7 bases map to TRBD1. In germline, CDR1 is SGHRS, CDR2 YFSETQ. V lost 4 bases, J lost 0 bases, and 3 bases stayed unmatched. The CDR3 runs 15 residues. Written as DNA, the CDR3 is TGCGCCAGCAGCGGACAGGCCGCGAACACCGGGGAGCTGTTTTTT. It codes for CASSGQAANTGELFF.

The genes are TRBV5-1 and TRBJ1-2; 12 positions match TRBD1. The CDR3 totals 15 residues. Germline loops: CDR1 SGHRS, CDR2 YFSETQ. V lost 5 bases to trimming and J lost 8 bases; unmatched junction nucleotides: 10. The CDR3 sequence: CASRAIGTGGEGYTF. CDR3 bases: TGCGCCAGCAGGGCTATCGGGACAGGGGGCGAAGGCTACACCTTC.

V usage is TRBV13 and J usage is TRBJ2-7, with 7 bases fitting TRBD2. CDR1 and CDR2 from the germline V gene are PRHDT and FYEKMQ (reference sequence). V lost 0 bases and J lost 2; bases outside the gene matches: 7. This CDR3 comprises 16 residues. The CDR3 sequence is CASSLGPTGGPYEQYF. The CDR3, as DNA: TGTGCCAGCAGCTTAGGCCCGACGGGGGGTCCCTACGAGCAGTACTTC.

The chain is built from TRBV6-4 and TRBJ2-2; possible D gene TRBD1, 5 bases. This CDR3 is 15 amino acids long. Trimming took off 0 bases at V and 6 bases at J, with 11 bases between the two ends. Germline-derived CDR1 and CDR2 are MRHNA and SNTAGT. CDR3 nucleotide sequence: TGTGCCAGCAGTGACTCACTACAGGCTCCCGGGGAGCTGTTTTTT. Its protein is CASSDSLQAPGELFF.

The genes are TRBV3-1 (or the pseudogene TRBV3-2) and TRBJ2-1; 12 bases map to TRBD2. The J segment lost 7 bases and the V segment lost 2 bases, leaving 3 bases of the junction unmatched. The CDR3 consists of 15 residues. From germline, CDR1 is LGHDT and CDR2 YNNKEL (reference sequence). Here the CDR3 DNA reads TGTGCCAGCAGCCAAAGGGGACTAGCGGGTAATGAGCAGTTCTTC. It codes for CASSQRGLAGNEQFF.

This chain links TRBV5-1 with TRBJ1-1; 9 bases map to TRBD1. The germline CDR1 and CDR2 sequences are SGHRS and YFSETQ. This CDR3 has 14 amino acids. The junction had 9 bases not matched to a gene; V was cut back by 5 bases and J by 7 bases. DNA of the CDR3: TGCGCCAGCAGGCCTAGGGGACAGGGACTTGAAGCTTTCTTT. Encoded protein: CASRPRGQGLEAFF. Combining the CDR3 with reference TRBV5-1 and TRBJ1-1 gives the whole variable domain KAGVTQTPRYLIKTRGQQVTLSCSPISGHRSVSWYQQTPGQGLQFLFEYFSETQRNKGNFPGRFSGRQFSNSRSEMNVSTLELGDSALYLCASRPRGQGLEAFFGQGTRLTVV.

V and J are TRBV7-2 and TRBJ1-3, with 11 bases fitting TRBD1. The CDR3 is 15 amino acids. After removal of 7 bases from V and 4 bases from J, the junction contained 6 bases not matched to a gene. Per the germline V gene, CDR1 is SGHTA and CDR2 is FQGNSA. CDR3 DNA sequence: TGTGCCAGCATCGGACAGGGGGCCGCAGGAAACACCATATATTTT. Protein sequence: CASIGQGAAGNTIYF.

The chain carries TRBV19 and TRBJ2-7; D possibly corresponds to TRBD1 (6 bases). The CDR3 extends over 17 amino acids. V was trimmed by 0 bases and J by 2 bases, leaving 17 bases between them. The germline gives CDR1 LNHDA, CDR2 SQIVND (reference sequence). CDR3 sequence (DNA): TGTGCCAGTAGTATAGATCGTCGTCGGGGACAAACCTACGAGCAGTACTTC. Translating it yields CASSIDRRRGQTYEQYF. Full variable domain (rest looked up from reference TRBV19 and TRBJ2-7): DGGITQSPKYLFRKEGQNVTLSCEQNLNHDAMYWYRQDPGQGLRLIYYSQIVNDFQKGDIAEGYSVSREKKESFPLTVTSAQKNPTAFYLCASSIDRRRGQTYEQYFGPGTRLTVT.